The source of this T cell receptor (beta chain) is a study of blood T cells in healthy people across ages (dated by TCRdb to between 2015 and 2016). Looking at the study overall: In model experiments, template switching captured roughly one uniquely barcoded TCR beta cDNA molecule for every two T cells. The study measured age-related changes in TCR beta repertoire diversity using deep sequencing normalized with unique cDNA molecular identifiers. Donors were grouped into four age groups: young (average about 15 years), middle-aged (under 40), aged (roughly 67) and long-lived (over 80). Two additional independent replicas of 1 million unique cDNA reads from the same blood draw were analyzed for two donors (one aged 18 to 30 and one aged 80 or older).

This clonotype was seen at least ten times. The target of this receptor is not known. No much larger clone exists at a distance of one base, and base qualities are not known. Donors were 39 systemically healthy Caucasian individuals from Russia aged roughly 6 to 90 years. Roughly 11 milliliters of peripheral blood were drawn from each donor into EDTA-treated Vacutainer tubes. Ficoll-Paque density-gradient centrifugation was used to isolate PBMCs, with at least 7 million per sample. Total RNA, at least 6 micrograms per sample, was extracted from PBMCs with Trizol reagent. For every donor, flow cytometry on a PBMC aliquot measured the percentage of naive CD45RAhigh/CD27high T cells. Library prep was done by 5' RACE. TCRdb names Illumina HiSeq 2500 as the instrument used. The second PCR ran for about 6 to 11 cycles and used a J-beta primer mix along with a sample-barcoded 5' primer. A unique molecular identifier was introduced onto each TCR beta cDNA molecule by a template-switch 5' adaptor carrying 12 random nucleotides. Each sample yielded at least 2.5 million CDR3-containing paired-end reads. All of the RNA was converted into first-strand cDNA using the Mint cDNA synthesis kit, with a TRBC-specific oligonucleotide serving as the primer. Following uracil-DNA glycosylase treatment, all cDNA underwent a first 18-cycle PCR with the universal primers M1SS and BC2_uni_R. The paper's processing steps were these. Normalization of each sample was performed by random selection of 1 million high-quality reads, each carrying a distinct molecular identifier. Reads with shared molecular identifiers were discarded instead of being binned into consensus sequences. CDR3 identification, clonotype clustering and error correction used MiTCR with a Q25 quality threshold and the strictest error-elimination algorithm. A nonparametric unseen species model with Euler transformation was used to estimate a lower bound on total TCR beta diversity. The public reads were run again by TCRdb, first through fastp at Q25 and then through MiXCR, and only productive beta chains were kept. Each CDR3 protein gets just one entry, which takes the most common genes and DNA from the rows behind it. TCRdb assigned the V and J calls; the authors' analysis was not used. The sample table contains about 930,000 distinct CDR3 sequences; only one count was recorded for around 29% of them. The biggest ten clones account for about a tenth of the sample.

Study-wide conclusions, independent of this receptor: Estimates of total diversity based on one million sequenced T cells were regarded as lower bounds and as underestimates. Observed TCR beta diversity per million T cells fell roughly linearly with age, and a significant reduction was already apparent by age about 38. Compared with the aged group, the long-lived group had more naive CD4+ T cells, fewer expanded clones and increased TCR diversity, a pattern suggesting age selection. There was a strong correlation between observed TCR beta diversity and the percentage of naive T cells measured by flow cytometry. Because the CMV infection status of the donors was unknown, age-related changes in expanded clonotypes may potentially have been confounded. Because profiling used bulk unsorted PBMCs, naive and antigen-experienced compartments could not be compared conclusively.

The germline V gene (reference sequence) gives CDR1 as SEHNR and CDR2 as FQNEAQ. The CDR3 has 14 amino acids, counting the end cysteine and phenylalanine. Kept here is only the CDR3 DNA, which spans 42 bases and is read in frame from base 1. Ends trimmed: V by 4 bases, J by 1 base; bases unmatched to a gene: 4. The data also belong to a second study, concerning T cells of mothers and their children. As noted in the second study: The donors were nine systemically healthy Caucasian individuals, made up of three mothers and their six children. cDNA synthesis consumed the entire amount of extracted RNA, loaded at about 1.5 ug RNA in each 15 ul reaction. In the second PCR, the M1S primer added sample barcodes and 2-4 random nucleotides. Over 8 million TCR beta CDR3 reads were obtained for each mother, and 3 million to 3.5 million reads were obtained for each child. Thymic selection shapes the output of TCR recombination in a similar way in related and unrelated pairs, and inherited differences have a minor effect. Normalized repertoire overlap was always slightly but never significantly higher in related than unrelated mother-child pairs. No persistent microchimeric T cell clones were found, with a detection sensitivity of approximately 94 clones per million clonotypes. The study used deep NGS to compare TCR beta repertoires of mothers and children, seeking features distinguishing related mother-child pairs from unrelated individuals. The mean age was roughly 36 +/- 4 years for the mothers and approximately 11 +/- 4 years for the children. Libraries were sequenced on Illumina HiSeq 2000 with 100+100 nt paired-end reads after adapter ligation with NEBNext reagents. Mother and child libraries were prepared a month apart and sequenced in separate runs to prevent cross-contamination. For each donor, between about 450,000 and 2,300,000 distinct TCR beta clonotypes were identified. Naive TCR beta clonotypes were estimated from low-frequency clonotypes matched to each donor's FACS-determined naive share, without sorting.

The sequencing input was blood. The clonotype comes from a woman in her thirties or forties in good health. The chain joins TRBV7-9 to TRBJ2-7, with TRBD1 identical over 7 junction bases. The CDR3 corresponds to CASSSTGRSYEQYF. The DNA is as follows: TGTGCCAGCAGCTCGACAGGGCGGTCCTACGAGCAGTACTTC.